The TCR beta chain described here comes from a study of Ad26.COV2.S vaccination and SARS-CoV-2 variants. On the study more broadly: Recipients of Ad26.COV2.S got it intramuscularly, once or twice 56 days apart. The study's findings and limits: Recipients of either vaccine or placebo displayed similar breadth of non-spike TCRs. TCR breadth and depth estimates may have understated total T cell responses. Breadth, reportedly substantial, characterized the spike-specific CD8+ and CD4+ T cell responses after vaccination.

Treatment specified: roughly 18 received Ad26.COV2.S at low or high dose, single or two shots; a few received placebo; per-sample allocation not given. Each sample was drawn 63 days after the first injection (of vaccine or placebo). The protocol was immunoSEQ multiplex PCR, while the TCRdb copy is restricted to in-frame clones and leaves out a portion. The sample carries about 320,000 clones, around four fifths recorded once. About this clone: The antigen is undetermined. Its ends do not fully match the called genes, so a read error is possible.

This CDR3 contains 11 residues. CDR1 is MNHGY and CDR2 is SAAAGT in the germline V gene. The sequences come from peripheral blood, collected in a trial of Ad26.COV2.S vaccine versus placebo. V is TRBV6-8 and J is TRBJ2-1, with no clear D. The clonotype comes from a person aged 18-65 years who received the Ad26.COV2.S COVID-19 vaccine or a placebo. The CDR3 region is CEIRQDNEQFF. CDR3 in DNA: TGCGAGATTCGGCAGGACAATGAGCAGTTCTTC.